This TCR beta chain appears in the sequencing data of a study of T cell repertoires in cytomegalovirus infection. At the level of the study: It was the public TCR beta signatures that indicated both CMV infection and matching HLA type. The study, taken as a whole, reports: HLA-C-restricted CMV clonotypes gave the most frequent clonotype in two of eight donors. Frequencies of public TCR beta families were cumulated, and this identified carriers of CMV plus the relevant HLA.

One entry per CDR3 protein results from TCRdb running MiXCR on the reads. The table includes a few hundred thousand distinct CDR3 sequences, over 15% detected once. Germline V gene data show CDR1 as ENHRY and CDR2 as SYGVKD. With 6 bases removed from V and 6 bases from J, the gap between germline ends came to 9 bases. There are 12 residues in the CDR3. Regarding this clonotype: What it binds is not known.

The TCR originated in a human donor in good health (CMV status not recorded). Some clones in this sample may be carry-over from other donors' samples. V usage is TRBV10-3 and J usage is TRBJ2-1; no clear D gene. What was sequenced was CD8+ T cells from PBMCs. The CDR3 DNA sequence: TGTGCCATCAGCCCTCCCGGCAATGAGCAGTTCTTC. It is translated as CAISPPGNEQFF.